These 20 T cell receptor beta chains came from one sample sequenced in a study of cytomegalovirus exposure and HLA in healthy donors. PCR employed 60 Vbeta and 13 Jbeta primers. The table came from immunoSEQ multiplex PCR; TCRdb's copy has only in-frame clones and leaves some out. Of some 70,000 clones in the sample, around four fifths were seen once. The sample consisted of PBMCs. Every receptor here comes from a male donor in good health and CMV-seropositive.

The V gene is TRBV11-2, the J gene TRBJ2-7, with 10 bases fitting TRBD2. CDR1 SGHAT and CDR2 FQNNGV come from the germline V gene. Trimming at V came to 4 bases and at J to 1 base, leaving 4 bases not matched to a gene. The length of the CDR3 is 15 residues. CDR3 in DNA: TGTGCCAGCAGCTCCCCTAGCGGGGGATCCTACGAGCAGTACTTC. It codes for CASSSPSGGSYEQYF.

The chain combines TRBV30 with TRBJ2-7; 8 bases line up with TRBD2. Per germline, CDR1 GTSNPN and CDR2 SVGIG (reference sequence). This CDR3 contains 14 residues. V trimming: 4 bases; J trimming: 3 bases; junction bases outside the gene matches: 8. CDR3 nucleotides: TGTGCCTGGAATATTGGGGCGGGGGGCTACGAGCAGTACTTC. Translating it yields CAWNIGAGGYEQYF.

The chain joins TRBV29-1 to TRBJ1-4; possibly TRBD1 for D (6 bases). V lost 7 bases, J lost 8 bases, and 17 bases lay in between. The length of the CDR3 is 13 residues. The germline CDR1 and CDR2 sequences are SQVTM and ANQGSEA. CDR3 amino acids: CSGSRGAREKLFF. Written as DNA, the CDR3 is TGCAGCGGGTCTCGGGGGGCGCGGGAAAAACTGTTTTTT.

The chain joins TRBV9 to TRBJ1-2; D gene ambiguous. V was cut by 4 bases and J by 2 bases, with 12 bases left in between. CDR3 length: 14 amino acids. Germline CDR1 is SGDLS and CDR2 is YYNGEE. CDR3 coding DNA: TGTGCCAGCAGCCCCCCTCGAGCGAACTATGGCTACACCTTC. Translation gives CASSPPRANYGYTF.

The genes are TRBV4-2 and TRBJ1-3; D is unclear. Trimming shortened V by 0 bases and J by 0 bases, and 9 bases separated the two germline ends. CDR1 is LGHNA, CDR2 YNFKEQ, per germline. This CDR3 contains 16 residues. The CDR3 DNA reads as TGTGCCAGCAGCCAAGAAGGAGCGATCTCTGGAAACACCATATATTTT. This encodes CASSQEGAISGNTIYF.

This chain uses TRBV14 with TRBJ2-7, with 8 bases matching TRBD1. This CDR3 contains 15 residues. V shed 4 bases, J shed 7 bases, and the junction held 12 bases outside the gene matches. Germline assignment: CDR1 SGHDN and CDR2 FVKESK. As DNA, the CDR3 is TGTGCCAGCAGCCGCGGGGACAGGTCTTATCGGGAGCAGTACTTC. Translation gives CASSRGDRSYREQYF.

The rearrangement joins TRBV5-6 to TRBJ2-7; TRBD2 agrees at 8 bases. Per germline, CDR1 SGHDT and CDR2 YYEEEE. The V segment lost 3 bases and the J segment 3 bases; nucleotides outside the gene matches: 5. This CDR3 region has 14 residues. The CDR3 bases are TGTGCCAGCAGCTCGTCGGGGGGGCTCTACGAGCAGTACTTC. Protein: CASSSSGGLYEQYF.

This clone was seen once. This sequence joins TRBV4-2 and TRBJ1-2, with TRBD1 matching over 7 bases. Trimming removed 0 bases from V and 5 bases from J; junction bases left unmatched: 18. Germline CDR1 LGHNA, CDR2 YNFKEQ. CDR3 length: 19 amino acids. The CDR3 DNA reads TGTGCCAGCAGCCAAGACTTGGTGACAGGGTGGACTAATTCTTATGGCTACACCTTC. It translates to CASSQDLVTGWTNSYGYTF.

This clone appeared a few times. V and J are TRBV2 and TRBJ2-1; 7 positions match TRBD2. From germline, CDR1 is SNHLY and CDR2 FYNNEI. This CDR3 is 17 amino acids long. Losses at the gene ends were 4 bases for V and 1 base for J; bases not matched to a gene: 10. This chain's CDR3 is CASSAGGGDQSYNEQFF. CDR3 bases: TGTGCCAGCAGTGCGGGGGGTGGGGATCAATCCTACAATGAGCAGTTCTTC.

This rearrangement joins TRBV4-3 to TRBJ2-6; TRBD1 agrees at 7 bases. CDR1 is LGHNA, CDR2 YSLEER, per germline. V trimming: 5 bases; J trimming: 0 bases; junction bases outside the gene matches: 4. The CDR3 length is 16 residues. The CDR3 protein is CASSEGAGSGANVLTF. In DNA form, the CDR3 reads TGCGCCAGCAGCGAGGGGGCCGGCTCTGGGGCCAACGTCCTGACTTTC.

The chain couples TRBV9 to TRBJ2-2; 8 bases line up with TRBD1. CDR3 size: 16 residues. Per germline, CDR1 SGDLS and CDR2 YYNGEE. With 3 bases clipped from V and 1 base from J, the junction kept 5 bases outside the gene matches. CDR3 sequence (DNA): TGTGCCAGCAGCGGCTTACAGGGGGGGAACACCGGGGAGCTGTTTTTT. Amino acids: CASSGLQGGNTGELFF.

This CDR3 reads CASSPGQPYNEQFF. CDR3 nucleotide sequence: TGTGCCAGCAGCCCGGGACAGCCCTACAATGAGCAGTTCTTC. The rearrangement uses TRBV7-3 and TRBJ2-1, with 7 bases identical to TRBD1. With 5 bases clipped from V and 2 bases from J, the junction kept 3 bases outside the gene matches. The CDR3 totals 14 residues. CDR1 is SGHTA, CDR2 FQGTGA, per germline.

The gene calls are TRBV7-9 and TRBJ1-4; TRBD1 agrees at 8 bases. The CDR3 loop spans 14 amino acids. J was trimmed by 6 bases and V by 1 base; bases with no gene match: 1. Per germline, CDR1 SEHNR and CDR2 FQNEAQ (reference sequence). CDR3 region: CASSLGDRHEKLFF. In DNA form, the CDR3 reads TGTGCCAGCAGCTTAGGGGACAGGCATGAAAAACTGTTTTTT.

The rearrangement uses TRBV27 and TRBJ2-6, with D uncertain. CDR1 and CDR2 (germline): MNHEY, SMNVEV (reference sequence). V lost 5 bases and J 2 bases, leaving 4 bases between the germline ends. The CDR3 is 13 residues long. CDR3 nucleotide sequence: TGTGCCAGCAGTCAGGCTGGGGCCAACGTCCTGACTTTC. It is translated as CASSQAGANVLTF.

The chain employs TRBV30 and TRBJ2-4, with D possibly TRBD1 on 5 matching bases. The CDR3 covers 20 residues. Trimming took 0 bases from V and 2 from J, leaving 26 bases between them. Germline assignment: CDR1 GTSNPN and CDR2 SVGIG (reference sequence). CDR3 in amino acids: CAWSVGQGWKPLVTKNIQYF. Written as DNA, the CDR3 is TGTGCCTGGAGTGTAGGCCAGGGCTGGAAACCGTTGGTAACCAAAAACATTCAGTACTTC.

V usage is TRBV7-9 and J usage is TRBJ2-7; 7 bases agree with TRBD1. From germline, CDR1 is SEHNR and CDR2 FQNEAQ (reference sequence). The CDR3 loop spans 15 amino acids. The V and J ends lost 1 base and 3 bases, in that order; junction bases with no gene match: 6. The CDR3 DNA follows: TGTGCCAGCAGCTTAGTTGGGGACAGTAGCTACGAGCAGTACTTC. Protein product: CASSLVGDSSYEQYF. The full variable domain, in which reference TRBV7-9 and TRBJ2-7 provide the parts outside the CDR3, is DTGVSQNPRHKITKRGQNVTFRCDPISEHNRLYWYRQTLGQGPEFLTYFQNEAQLEKSRLLSDRFSAERPKGSFSTLEIQRTEQGDSAMYLCASSLVGDSSYEQYFGPGTRLTVT.

This chain links TRBV7-9 with TRBJ1-5, with 9 bases identical to TRBD1. Germline-derived CDR1 and CDR2 are SEHNR and FQNEAQ (reference sequence). Trimming cost V 4 bases and J 2 bases; bases outside gene matches: 3. The CDR3 is 15 residues long. CDR3 in DNA: TGTGCCAGCAGCTCCGGGACAGGGCGCAATCAGCCCCAGCATTTT. Translated, it gives CASSSGTGRNQPQHF.

The rearrangement links TRBV27 to TRBJ2-5; D not certain. Looked up from germline, CDR1 is MNHEY and CDR2 is SMNVEV (reference sequence). V was shortened by 6 bases and J by 5 bases, with 13 bases between the two germline ends. There are 13 residues in the CDR3. The CDR3 DNA is TGTGCCAGCAGCCCGAAGCAGAGGGAGACCCAGTACTTC. This sequence encodes CASSPKQRETQYF.

This chain links TRBV28 with TRBJ2-7; tentative D call: TRBD1 (5 bases). Germline V gene sequence: CDR1 MDHEN, CDR2 SYDVKM. The ends were cut back, 6 bases at V and 2 bases at J, with 17 bases in the middle. This CDR3 contains 15 residues. The CDR3 here is CASRSTTGQPYEQYF. Written as DNA, the CDR3 is TGTGCCAGCAGATCCACCACCGGACAACCCTACGAGCAGTACTTC.

The chain couples TRBV7-9 to TRBJ1-4, with TRBD1 matching 7 bases. CDR3 length: 14 amino acids. J gave up 5 bases and V 4 bases, and 4 bases lay outside the gene matches. Per germline, CDR1 SEHNR and CDR2 FQNEAQ (reference sequence). The DNA of the CDR3 is TGTGCCAGCAGCTCCCACAGGGGCAATGAAAAACTGTTTTTT. Amino acids: CASSSHRGNEKLFF.